This T cell receptor beta chain was observed in a study of beta chain features in type 1 diabetes. Turning to the study itself: Examination spanned approximately 110 million sorted cells from all samples. Study results and caveats: Patients with Type 1 diabetes showed moderately but significantly shorter TCRB CDR3s in all four CD4+ subsets. In cDNA sequencing, cells with high TCR expression could be over-represented.

Reverse transcribing all isolated RNA meant expressed TCRB transcripts were sequenced. The average output of naive, central memory and regulatory T cell samples was several million reads. The data were produced by immunoSEQ multiplex PCR, yet TCRdb's version contains in-frame clones alone and is incomplete. Of about 660,000 clones detected, roughly 13% appear once; the ten largest clones hold nearly 0.04%. Each donor gave one heparinised blood draw averaging roughly 100 mL. Germline V lookup: CDR1 SGHRS, CDR2 YFSETQ. V lost 5 bases, J lost 2 bases, and 9 bases stayed unmatched. The CDR3 spans 16 residues. As for this clone: Its antigen is still unknown.

What was sequenced was naive CD4+ T cells from blood. This clonotype was obtained from a man between 18 and 35 years old with type 1 diabetes. The chain combines TRBV5-1 with TRBJ2-1; TRBD2 matches 8 bases. CDR3 sequence (DNA): TGCGCCAGCAGTCCTACTAGCGGAGGGGCCTACAATGAGCAGTTCTTC. This translates into CASSPTSGGAYNEQFF. Drawing the rest from reference TRBV5-1 and TRBJ2-1, the complete variable domain is KAGVTQTPRYLIKTRGQQVTLSCSPISGHRSVSWYQQTPGQGLQFLFEYFSETQRNKGNFPGRFSGRQFSNSRSEMNVSTLELGDSALYLCASSPTSGGAYNEQFFGPGTRLTVL.